The clone carrying this T cell receptor (beta chain) was detected only a few times. Its antigen is currently unknown. This CDR3 has 13 residues. Germline CDR1 is ENHRY and CDR2 is SYGVKD. Trimming took 11 bases from V and 6 from J; bases not matched to a gene: 7. Using a J-beta primer mix together with a sample-barcoded 5' primer, a second PCR was run for roughly 6 to 12 cycles. Researchers report that a template-switch adaptor with 12 random nucleotides tagged each cDNA molecule. TCRdb reprocessed the 5' RACE reads with MiXCR, giving one entry per CDR3 protein. The sample has fewer than 2,000,000 distinct CDR3 sequences, about two fifths seen once. This specimen comes from a study of blood T cells in healthy people across ages. Whole-study results and caveats: The unknown donor CMV status may have confounded expanded clonotype changes.

The sequence was obtained from a human donor in good health. The chain carries TRBV10-3 and TRBJ2-2, with 9 nucleotides matching TRBD1. Sequencing was carried out using blood. The CDR3 DNA reads as TGTGCCGCCAGCGGACAGGGGCCCGGGGAGCTGTTTTTT. It is translated as CAASGQGPGELFF.